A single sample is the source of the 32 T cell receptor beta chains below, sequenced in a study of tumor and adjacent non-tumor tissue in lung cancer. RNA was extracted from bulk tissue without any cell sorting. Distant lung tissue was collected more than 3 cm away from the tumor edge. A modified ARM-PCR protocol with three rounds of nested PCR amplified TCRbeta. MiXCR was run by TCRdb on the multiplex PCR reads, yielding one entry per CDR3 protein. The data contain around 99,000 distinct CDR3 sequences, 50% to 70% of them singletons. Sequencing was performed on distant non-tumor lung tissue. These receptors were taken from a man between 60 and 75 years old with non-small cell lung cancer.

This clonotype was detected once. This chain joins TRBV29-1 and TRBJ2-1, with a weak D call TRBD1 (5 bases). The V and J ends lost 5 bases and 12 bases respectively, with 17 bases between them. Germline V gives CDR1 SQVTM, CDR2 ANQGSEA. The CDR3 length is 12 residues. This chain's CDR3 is CSVMDNLHGQFF. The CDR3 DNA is TGCAGCGTTATGGACAATCTCCATGGGCAGTTCTTC.

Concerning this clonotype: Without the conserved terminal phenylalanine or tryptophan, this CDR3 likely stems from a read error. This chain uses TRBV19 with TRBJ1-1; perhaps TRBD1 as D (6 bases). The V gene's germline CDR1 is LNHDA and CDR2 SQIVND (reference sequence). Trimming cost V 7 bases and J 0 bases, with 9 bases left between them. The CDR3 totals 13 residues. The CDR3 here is CASNGQMNTEAFS. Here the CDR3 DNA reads TGTGCCAGTAATGGACAGATGAACACTGAAGCTTTCTCT.

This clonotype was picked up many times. CDR3 residues: CASRPGTTSKQFF. Here the CDR3 DNA reads TGTGCCAGCAGACCCGGGACGACGAGTAAGCAGTTCTTC. This chain connects TRBV5-4 to TRBJ2-1, with D perhaps given as TRBD1 or TRBD2 (5 bases each). Per germline, CDR1 SGHNT and CDR2 YYREEE (reference sequence). Trimming took off 5 bases at V and 11 bases at J, with 17 bases between the two ends. The CDR3 has 13 amino acids.

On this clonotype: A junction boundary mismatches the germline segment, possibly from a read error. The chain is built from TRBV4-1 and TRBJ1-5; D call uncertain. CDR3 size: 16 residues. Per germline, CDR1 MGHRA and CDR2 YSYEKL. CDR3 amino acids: CASSQDPGNSNQPQQF. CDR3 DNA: TGCGCCAGCAGCCAAGATCCGGGGAACAGTAATCAGCCCCAGCAATTT.

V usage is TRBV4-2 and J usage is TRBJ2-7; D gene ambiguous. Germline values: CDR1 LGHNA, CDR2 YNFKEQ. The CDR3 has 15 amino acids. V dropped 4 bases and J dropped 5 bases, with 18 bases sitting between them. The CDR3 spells CASSPDGSISHEQYF. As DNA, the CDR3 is TGTGCCAGCAGCCCCGATGGTTCCATCAGCCACGAGCAGTACTTC.

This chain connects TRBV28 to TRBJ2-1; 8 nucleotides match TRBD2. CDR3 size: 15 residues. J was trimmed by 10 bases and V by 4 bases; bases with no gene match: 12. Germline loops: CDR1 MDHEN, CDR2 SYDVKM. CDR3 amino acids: CASSSVSGERGEQFF. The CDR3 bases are TGTGCCAGCAGTTCAGTTAGCGGGGAGAGGGGCGAGCAGTTCTTC.

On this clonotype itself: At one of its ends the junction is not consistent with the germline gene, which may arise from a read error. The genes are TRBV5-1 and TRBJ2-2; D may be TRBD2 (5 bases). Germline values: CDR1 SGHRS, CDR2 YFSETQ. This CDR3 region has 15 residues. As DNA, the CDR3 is TGCGCCAGCAGCTTGGACATGCGAGGCACTGGGGAGCTGTTATTT. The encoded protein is CASSLDMRGTGELLF.

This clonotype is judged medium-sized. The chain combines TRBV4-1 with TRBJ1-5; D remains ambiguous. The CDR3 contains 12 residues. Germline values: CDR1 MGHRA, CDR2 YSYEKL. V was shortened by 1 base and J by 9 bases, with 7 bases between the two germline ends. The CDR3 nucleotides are TGCGCCAGCAGCCAAGTCGTCGGGCCCCAGCATTTT. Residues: CASSQVVGPQHF.

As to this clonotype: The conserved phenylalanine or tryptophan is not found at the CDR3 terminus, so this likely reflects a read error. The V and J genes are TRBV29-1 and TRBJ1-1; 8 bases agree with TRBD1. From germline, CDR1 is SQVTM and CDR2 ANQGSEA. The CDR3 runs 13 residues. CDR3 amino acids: CSVATGVGTEAFV. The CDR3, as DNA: TGCAGTGTCGCGACAGGGGTGGGCACTGAAGCTTTCGTT.

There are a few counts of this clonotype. CDR3 nucleotide sequence: TGTGCCCTAGGCGGGGAGTACTATAATTCACCCCTCCACTTT. Amino acid sequence: CALGGEYYNSPLHF. The rearrangement links TRBV6-1 to TRBJ1-6; no firm D call. The germline CDR1 and CDR2 sequences are MNHNS and SASEGT. Trimming cost V 11 bases and J 3 bases, with 14 bases left between them. This CDR3 is 14 amino acids long.

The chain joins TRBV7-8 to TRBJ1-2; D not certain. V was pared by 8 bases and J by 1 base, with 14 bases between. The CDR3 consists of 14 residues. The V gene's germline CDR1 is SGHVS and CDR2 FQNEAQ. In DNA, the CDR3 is TGTGCCAGCGCAAGAGGCCAAGTTAACTATGGCTACACCTTC. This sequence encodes CASARGQVNYGYTF.

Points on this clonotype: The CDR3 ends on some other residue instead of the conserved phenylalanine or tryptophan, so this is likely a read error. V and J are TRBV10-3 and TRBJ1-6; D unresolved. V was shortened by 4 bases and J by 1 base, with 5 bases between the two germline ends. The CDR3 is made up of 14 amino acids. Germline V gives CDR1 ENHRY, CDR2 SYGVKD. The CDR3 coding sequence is TGTGCCATCAGTGGGATGTCCTATAATTCACCCCTCCACTAT. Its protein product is CAISGMSYNSPLHY.

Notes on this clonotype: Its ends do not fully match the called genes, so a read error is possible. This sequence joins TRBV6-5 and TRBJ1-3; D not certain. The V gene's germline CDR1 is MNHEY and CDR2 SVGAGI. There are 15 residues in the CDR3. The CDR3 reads CVSSYSILTGNTIYF. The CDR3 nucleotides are TGTGTCAGCAGTTACTCTATTTTGACTGGAAACACCATATATTTT.

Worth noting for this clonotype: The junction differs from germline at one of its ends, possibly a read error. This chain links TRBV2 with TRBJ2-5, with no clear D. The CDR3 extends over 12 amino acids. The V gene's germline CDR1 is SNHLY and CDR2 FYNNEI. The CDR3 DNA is TGTGCCAGCAGTGAAGCTCCGAAGACCCGGTACTTC. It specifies CASSEAPKTRYF.

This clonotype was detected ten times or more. CDR3 nucleotide sequence: TGTGCCAGCGTAGGACTAGCGGGAGCTGTCACCTACAATGAGCAGTTCTTC. Translation gives CASVGLAGAVTYNEQFF. This chain connects TRBV6-2 or TRBV6-3 to TRBJ2-1; 13 bases are shared with TRBD2. Per germline, CDR1 MNHEY and CDR2 SVGEGT. There are 17 residues in the CDR3. J was trimmed by 2 bases and V by 8 bases; bases with no gene match: 9.

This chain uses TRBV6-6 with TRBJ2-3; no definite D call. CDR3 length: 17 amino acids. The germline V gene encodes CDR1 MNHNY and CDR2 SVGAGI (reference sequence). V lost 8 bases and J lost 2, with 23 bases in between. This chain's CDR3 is CASGPYRNTVNTDTQYF. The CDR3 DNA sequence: TGTGCCAGCGGACCATACCGGAACACGGTGAACACAGATACGCAGTATTTT.

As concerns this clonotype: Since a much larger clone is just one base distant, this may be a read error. The CDR3 reads CSVRDNSGANVLTF. The CDR3 nucleotides are TGCAGTGTTAGGGACAACTCTGGGGCCAACGTCCTGACTTTC. This chain links TRBV20-1 with TRBJ2-6; D is possibly TRBD1 (6 bases). Trimming left V 7 bases short and J 0 bases short, with 10 bases between. The CDR3 is 14 amino acids. The germline V gene encodes CDR1 DFQATT and CDR2 SNEGSKA (reference sequence).

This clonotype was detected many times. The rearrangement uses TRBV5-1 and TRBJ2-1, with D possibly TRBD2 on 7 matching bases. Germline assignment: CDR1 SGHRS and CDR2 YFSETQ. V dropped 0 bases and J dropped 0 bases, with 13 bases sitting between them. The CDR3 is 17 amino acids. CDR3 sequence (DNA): TGCGCCAGCAGCTTGGGGGACGGGGGGCCCTCCTACAATGAGCAGTTCTTC. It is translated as CASSLGDGGPSYNEQFF.

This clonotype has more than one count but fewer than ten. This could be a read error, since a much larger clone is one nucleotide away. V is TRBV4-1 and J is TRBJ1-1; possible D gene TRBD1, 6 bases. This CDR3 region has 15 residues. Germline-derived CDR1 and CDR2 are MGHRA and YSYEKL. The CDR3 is CASSPPGAANAEAFF. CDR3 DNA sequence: TGCGCCAGCAGCCCCCCAGGGGCGGCGAACGCTGAAGCTTTCTTT.

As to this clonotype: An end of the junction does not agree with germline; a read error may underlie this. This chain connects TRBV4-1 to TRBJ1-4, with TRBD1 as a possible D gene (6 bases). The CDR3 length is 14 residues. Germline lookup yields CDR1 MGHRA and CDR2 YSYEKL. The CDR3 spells CASSRTESHEKLFF. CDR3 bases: TGCGCCAGTAGCCGGACAGAGTCGCATGAAAAACTGTTTTTT.

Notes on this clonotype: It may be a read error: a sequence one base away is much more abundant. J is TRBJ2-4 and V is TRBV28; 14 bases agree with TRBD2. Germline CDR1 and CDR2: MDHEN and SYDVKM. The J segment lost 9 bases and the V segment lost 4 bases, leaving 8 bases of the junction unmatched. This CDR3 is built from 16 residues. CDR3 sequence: CASSSQTSGRATIQYF. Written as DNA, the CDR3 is TGTGCCAGCAGTTCCCAGACTAGCGGGAGGGCCACCATTCAGTACTTC.

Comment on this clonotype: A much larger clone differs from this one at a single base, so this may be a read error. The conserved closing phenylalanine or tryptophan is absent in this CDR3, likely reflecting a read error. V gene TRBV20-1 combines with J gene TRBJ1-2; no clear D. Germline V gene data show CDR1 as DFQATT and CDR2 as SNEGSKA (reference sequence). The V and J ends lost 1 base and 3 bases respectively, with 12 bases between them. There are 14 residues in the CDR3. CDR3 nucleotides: TGCAGTGCTAGAGTTCAGTATAGGGACTATGGCTACACCTTA. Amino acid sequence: CSARVQYRDYGYTL.

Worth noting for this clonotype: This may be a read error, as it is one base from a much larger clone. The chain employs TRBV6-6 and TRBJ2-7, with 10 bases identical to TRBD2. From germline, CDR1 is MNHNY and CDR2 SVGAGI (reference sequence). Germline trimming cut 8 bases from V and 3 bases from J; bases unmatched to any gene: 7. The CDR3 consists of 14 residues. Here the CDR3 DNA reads TGTGCCAGCGATACCTTAGCGGGGGGCTACGAGCAGTACTTC. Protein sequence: CASDTLAGGYEQYF.

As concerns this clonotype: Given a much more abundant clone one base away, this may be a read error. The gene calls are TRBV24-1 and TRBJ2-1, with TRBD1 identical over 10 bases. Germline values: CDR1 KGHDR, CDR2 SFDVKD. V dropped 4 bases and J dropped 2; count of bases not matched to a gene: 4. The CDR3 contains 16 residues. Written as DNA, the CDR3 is TGTGCCACCAGTGAGGTCGGGACAGGGGCCTACAATGAGCAGTTCTTC. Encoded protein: CATSEVGTGAYNEQFF.

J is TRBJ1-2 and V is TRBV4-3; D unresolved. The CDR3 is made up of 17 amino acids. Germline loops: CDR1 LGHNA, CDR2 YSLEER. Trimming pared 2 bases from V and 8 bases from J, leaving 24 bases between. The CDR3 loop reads CASSQCLQEHSRGGYTF. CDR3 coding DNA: TGCGCCAGCAGCCAATGCCTGCAAGAACATTCCCGTGGGGGCTACACCTTC.

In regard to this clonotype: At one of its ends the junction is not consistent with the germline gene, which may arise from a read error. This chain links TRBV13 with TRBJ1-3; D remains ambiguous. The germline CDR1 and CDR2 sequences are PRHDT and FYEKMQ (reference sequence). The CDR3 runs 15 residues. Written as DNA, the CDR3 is TGTGCCAGCAGCTTTTCAGGTACACTTGGAAACATCATATATTTT. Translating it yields CASSFSGTLGNIIYF.

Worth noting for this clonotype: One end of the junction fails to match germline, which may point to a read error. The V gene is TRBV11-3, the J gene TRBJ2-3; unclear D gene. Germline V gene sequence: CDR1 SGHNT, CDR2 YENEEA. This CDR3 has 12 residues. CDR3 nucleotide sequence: TGTGCCAGCGGGTCTATCACTGATACGCAGTACTTT. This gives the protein CASGSITDTQYF.

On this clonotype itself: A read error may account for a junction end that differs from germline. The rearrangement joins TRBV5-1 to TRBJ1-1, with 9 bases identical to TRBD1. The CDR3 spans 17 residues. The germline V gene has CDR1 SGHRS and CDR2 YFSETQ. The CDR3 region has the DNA TGTGCCAGCAGCTCTACCGGGACAGGGAGGACGAACACTGAAGCTTTCTTT. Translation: CASSSTGTGRTNTEAFF.

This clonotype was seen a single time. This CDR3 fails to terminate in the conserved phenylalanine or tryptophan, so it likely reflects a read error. CDR3 in amino acids: CASRRLGAHIDTQYS. The CDR3 DNA reads TGTGCCAGCAGACGTCTTGGGGCCCACATAGATACGCAGTATTCT. The chain is built from TRBV12-3 or TRBV12-4 and TRBJ2-3; D is perhaps TRBD1 (5 bases). The ends were cut back, 6 bases at V and 5 bases at J, with 18 bases in the middle. The CDR3 runs to 15 residues.

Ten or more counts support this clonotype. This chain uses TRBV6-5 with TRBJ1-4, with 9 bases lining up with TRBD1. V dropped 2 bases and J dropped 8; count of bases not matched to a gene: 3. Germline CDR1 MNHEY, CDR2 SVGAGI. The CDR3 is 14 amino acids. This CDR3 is CASSYGTGREKLFF. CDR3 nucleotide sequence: TGTGCCAGCAGTTACGGGACAGGGCGAGAAAAACTGTTTTTT.

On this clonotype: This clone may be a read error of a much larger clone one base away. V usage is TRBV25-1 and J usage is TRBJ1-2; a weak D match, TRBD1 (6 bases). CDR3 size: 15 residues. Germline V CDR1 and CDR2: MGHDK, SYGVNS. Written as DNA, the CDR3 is TGTGCCAGCAGTGATACGGGCAGGGGACCCTATGACTACACCTTC. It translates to CASSDTGRGPYDYTF.

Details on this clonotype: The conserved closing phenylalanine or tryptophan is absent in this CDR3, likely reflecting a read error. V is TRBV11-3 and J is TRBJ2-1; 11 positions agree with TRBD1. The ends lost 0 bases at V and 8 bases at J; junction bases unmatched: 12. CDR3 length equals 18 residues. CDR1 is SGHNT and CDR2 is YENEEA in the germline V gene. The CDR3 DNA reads TGTGCCAGCAGCTTAGAATTCCCAGGAGGACAGGGGGCTCATGAGCAGTTCTCC. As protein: CASSLEFPGGQGAHEQFS.